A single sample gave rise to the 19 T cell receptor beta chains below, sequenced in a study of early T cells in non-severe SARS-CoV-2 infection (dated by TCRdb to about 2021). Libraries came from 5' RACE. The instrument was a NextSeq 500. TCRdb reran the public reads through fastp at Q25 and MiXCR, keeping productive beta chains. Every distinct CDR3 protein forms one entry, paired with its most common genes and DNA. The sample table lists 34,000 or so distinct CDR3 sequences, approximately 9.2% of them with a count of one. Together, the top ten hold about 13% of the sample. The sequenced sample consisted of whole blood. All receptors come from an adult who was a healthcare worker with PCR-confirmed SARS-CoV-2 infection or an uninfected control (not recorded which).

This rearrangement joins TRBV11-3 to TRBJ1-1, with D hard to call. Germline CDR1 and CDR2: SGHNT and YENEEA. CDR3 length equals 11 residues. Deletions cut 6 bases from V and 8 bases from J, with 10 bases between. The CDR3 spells CASSKDGEAFF. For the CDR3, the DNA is TGTGCCAGCAGTAAGGACGGGGAAGCTTTCTTT.

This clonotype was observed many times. CDR3 sequence: CSVDKQGSGYTF. The DNA of the CDR3 is TGCAGCGTTGATAAGCAGGGCTCTGGCTACACCTTC. This chain connects TRBV29-1 to TRBJ1-2, with D possibly being TRBD1 (5 bases). Trimming pared 3 bases from V and 7 bases from J, leaving 12 bases between. The CDR3 runs to 12 residues. Germline V gene lookup returns CDR1 SQVTM and CDR2 ANQGSEA. Combining the CDR3 with reference TRBV29-1 and TRBJ1-2 gives the whole variable domain SAVISQKPSRDICQRGTSLTIQCQVDSQVTMMFWYRQQPGQSLTLIATANQGSEATYESGFVIDKFPISRPNLTFSTLTVSNMSPEDSSIYLCSVDKQGSGYTFGSGTRLTVV.

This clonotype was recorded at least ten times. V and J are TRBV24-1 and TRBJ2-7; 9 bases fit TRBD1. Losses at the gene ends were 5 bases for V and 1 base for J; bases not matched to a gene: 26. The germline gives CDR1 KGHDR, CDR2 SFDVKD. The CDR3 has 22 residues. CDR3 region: CATSVLGTGPIFPGVRSYEQYF. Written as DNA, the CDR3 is TGTGCCACCAGTGTCCTCGGGACAGGGCCGATTTTCCCCGGCGTTAGGTCCTACGAGCAGTACTTC.

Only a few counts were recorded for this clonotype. CDR3 loop: CASSLPQGPGVVKPQHF. DNA for the CDR3: TGTGCCAGCAGTTTGCCGCAGGGACCAGGGGTCGTCAAGCCCCAGCATTTT. The chain recombines TRBV12-3 or TRBV12-4 with TRBJ1-5, with TRBD1 as a possible D gene (6 bases). CDR3 length: 17 amino acids. Trimming stripped 3 bases from V and 8 bases from J, with 23 bases between.

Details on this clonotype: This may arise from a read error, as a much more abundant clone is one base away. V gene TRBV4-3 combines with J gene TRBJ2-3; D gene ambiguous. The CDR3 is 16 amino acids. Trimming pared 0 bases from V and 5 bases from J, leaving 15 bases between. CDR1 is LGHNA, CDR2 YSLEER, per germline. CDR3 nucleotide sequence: TGCGCCAGCAGCCAAGAGGGCGGACGCCCCATAGATACGCAGTATTTT. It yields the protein CASSQEGGRPIDTQYF.

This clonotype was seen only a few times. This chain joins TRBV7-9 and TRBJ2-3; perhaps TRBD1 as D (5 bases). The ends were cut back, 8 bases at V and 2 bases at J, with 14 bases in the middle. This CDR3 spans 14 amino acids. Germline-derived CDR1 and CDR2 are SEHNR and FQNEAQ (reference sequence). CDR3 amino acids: CASHDRASTDTQYF. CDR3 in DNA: TGTGCCAGCCACGACAGAGCCTCCACAGATACGCAGTATTTT.

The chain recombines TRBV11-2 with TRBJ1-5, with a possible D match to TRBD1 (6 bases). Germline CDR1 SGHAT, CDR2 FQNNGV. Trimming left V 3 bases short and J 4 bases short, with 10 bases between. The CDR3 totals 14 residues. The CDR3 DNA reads TGTGCCAGCAGCTTGGGGGCCCTGAATCAGCCCCAGCATTTT. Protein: CASSLGALNQPQHF.

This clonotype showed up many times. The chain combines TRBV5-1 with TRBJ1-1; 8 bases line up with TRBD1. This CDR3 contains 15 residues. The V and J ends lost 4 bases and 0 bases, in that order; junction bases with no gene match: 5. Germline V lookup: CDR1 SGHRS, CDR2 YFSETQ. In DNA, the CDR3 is TGCGCCAGCAGCAGACAGGGGTCAATGAACACTGAAGCTTTCTTT. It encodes CASSRQGSMNTEAFF.

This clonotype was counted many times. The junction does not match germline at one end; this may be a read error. The DNA for the CDR3 is TGTGCCAGCAGCAAAACCTCCTCCCCCGGGCGCTGGGACTTC. Translating it yields CASSKTSSPGRWDF. The chain carries TRBV7-2 and TRBJ2-7; no clear D. The germline V gene encodes CDR1 SGHTA and CDR2 FQGNSA. This CDR3 has 14 residues.

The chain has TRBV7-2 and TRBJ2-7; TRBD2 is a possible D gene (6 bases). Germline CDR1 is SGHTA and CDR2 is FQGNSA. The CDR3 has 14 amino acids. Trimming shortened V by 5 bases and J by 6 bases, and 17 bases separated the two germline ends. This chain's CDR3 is CASSPTRGTPEQYF. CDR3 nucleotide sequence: TGTGCCAGCAGCCCTACCCGAGGGACTCCCGAGCAGTACTTC.

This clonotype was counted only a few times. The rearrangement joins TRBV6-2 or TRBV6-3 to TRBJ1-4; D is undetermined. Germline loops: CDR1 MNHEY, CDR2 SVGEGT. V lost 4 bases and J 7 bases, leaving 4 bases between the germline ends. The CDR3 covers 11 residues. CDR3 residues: CASSSFEKLFF. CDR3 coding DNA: TGTGCCAGCAGTTCTTTTGAAAAACTGTTTTTT.

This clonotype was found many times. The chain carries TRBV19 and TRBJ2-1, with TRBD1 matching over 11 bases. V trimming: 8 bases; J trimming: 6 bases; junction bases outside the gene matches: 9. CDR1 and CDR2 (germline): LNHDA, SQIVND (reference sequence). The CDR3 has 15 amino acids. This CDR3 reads CASSPGTGGTNEQFF. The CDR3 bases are TGTGCCAGTTCTCCCGGGACAGGGGGGACCAATGAGCAGTTCTTC. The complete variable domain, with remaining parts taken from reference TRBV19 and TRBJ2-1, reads DGGITQSPKYLFRKEGQNVTLSCEQNLNHDAMYWYRQDPGQGLRLIYYSQIVNDFQKGDIAEGYSVSREKKESFPLTVTSAQKNPTAFYLCASSPGTGGTNEQFFGPGTRLTVL.

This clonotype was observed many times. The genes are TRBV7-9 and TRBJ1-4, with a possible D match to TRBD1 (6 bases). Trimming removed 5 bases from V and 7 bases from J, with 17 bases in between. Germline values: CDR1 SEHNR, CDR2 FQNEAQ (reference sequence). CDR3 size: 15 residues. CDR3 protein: CASSIGRGQSEKLFF. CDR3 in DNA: TGTGCCAGCAGCATCGGGCGGGGGCAGAGTGAAAAACTGTTTTTT.

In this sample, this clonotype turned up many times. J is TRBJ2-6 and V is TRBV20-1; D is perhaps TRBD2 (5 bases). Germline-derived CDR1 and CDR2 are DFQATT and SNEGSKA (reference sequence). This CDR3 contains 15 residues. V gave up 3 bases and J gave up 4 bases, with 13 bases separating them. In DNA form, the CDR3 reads TGCAGTGCTAGGTACGGCGGGTCCGGGGCCAACGTCCTGACTTTC. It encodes CSARYGGSGANVLTF.

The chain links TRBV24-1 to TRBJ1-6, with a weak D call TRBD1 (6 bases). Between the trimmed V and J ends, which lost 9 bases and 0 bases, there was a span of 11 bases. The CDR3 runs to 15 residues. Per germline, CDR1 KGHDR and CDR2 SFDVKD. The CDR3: CATEDSVSYNSPLHF. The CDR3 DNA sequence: TGTGCCACCGAGGACAGCGTCTCCTATAATTCACCCCTCCACTTT.

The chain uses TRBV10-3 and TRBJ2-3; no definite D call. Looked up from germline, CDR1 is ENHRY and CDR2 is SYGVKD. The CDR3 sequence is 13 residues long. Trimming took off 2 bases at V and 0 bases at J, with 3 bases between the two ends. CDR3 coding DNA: TGTGCCATCAGTGAGGGTAGCACAGATACGCAGTATTTT. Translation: CAISEGSTDTQYF.

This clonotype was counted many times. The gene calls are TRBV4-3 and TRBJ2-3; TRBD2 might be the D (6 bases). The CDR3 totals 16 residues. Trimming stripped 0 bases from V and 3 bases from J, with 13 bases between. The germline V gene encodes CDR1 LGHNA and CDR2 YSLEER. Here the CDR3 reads CASSQEEGLATDTQYF. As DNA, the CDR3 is TGCGCCAGCAGCCAAGAAGAGGGCCTAGCGACAGATACGCAGTATTTT.

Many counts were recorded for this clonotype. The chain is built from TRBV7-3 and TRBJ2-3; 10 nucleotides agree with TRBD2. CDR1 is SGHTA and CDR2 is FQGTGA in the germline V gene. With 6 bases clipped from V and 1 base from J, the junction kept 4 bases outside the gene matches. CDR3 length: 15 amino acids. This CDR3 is CASRKTSGGTDTQYF. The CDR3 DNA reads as TGTGCCAGCAGAAAAACTAGCGGGGGCACAGATACGCAGTATTTT.

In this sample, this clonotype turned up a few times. CDR3 loop: CASSTGGRALGEQYF. The CDR3 bases are TGTGCCAGCAGCACTGGGGGTCGTGCGTTGGGCGAGCAGTACTTC. V is TRBV7-6 and J is TRBJ2-7; either TRBD1 or TRBD2 may fit D (5 bases each). Trimming pared 5 bases from V and 6 bases from J, leaving 20 bases between. There are 15 residues in the CDR3. Germline V gene data show CDR1 as SGHVS and CDR2 as FNYEAQ. The entire variable domain, with the rest obtained from reference TRBV7-6 and TRBJ2-7, is as follows: GAGVSQSPRYKVTKRGQDVALRCDPISGHVSLYWYRQALGQGPEFLTYFNYEAQQDKSGLPNDRFSAERPEGSISTLTIQRTEQRDSAMYRCASSTGGRALGEQYFGPGTRLTVT.